One and the same sample provided the 4 T cell receptor beta chains below, sequenced in a study of long-term antiretroviral therapy in people with HIV. A v3.0 immunoSEQ assay was performed at survey level. The data were produced by immunoSEQ multiplex PCR, yet TCRdb's version contains in-frame clones alone and is incomplete. The sample records some 27,000 clones, roughly 84% being singletons. The starting material was unsorted PBMCs, obtained 3 years after starting antiretroviral therapy. The receptor source for this set is a man aged 35 to 55 with HIV.

This rearrangement joins TRBV27 to TRBJ1-2, with 8 bases aligning to TRBD1. V lost 0 bases to trimming and J lost 3 bases; unmatched junction nucleotides: 3. Germline V gene data show CDR1 as MNHEY and CDR2 as SMNVEV (reference sequence). The CDR3 covers 15 residues. CDR3 in amino acids: CASSLSSGGHYGYTF. The DNA for the CDR3 is TGTGCCAGCAGTTTATCGTCAGGGGGCCACTATGGCTACACCTTC.

V gene TRBV2 combines with J gene TRBJ1-1; 9 bases are a match to TRBD1. The germline V gene has CDR1 SNHLY and CDR2 FYNNEI. The CDR3 loop spans 16 amino acids. V shed 5 bases and J 2 bases; nucleotides not matched to a gene: 9. The CDR3 DNA sequence: TGTGCCAGCAGTAGGACACAGGGGGCAGCAAACACTGAAGCTTTCTTT. Translated: CASSRTQGAANTEAFF.

The chain is built from TRBV7-2 and TRBJ1-5; perhaps TRBD1 as D (5 bases). The CDR3 spans 15 residues. Germline V gene data show CDR1 as SGHTA and CDR2 as FQGNSA. Trimming left V 1 base short and J 5 bases short, with 12 bases between. The CDR3 reads CASSLVGVPDQPQHF. In DNA form, the CDR3 reads TGTGCCAGCAGCTTAGTAGGGGTCCCTGATCAGCCCCAGCATTTT.

This chain joins TRBV7-9 and TRBJ2-1; D could derive from TRBD1 or TRBD2 (6 bases each). The length of the CDR3 is 13 residues. CDR1 and CDR2 from the germline V gene are SEHNR and FQNEAQ (reference sequence). The V and J ends lost 2 bases and 7 bases respectively, with 9 bases between them. The chain's CDR3 is CASSLQGRNEQFF. For the CDR3, the DNA is TGTGCCAGCAGCTTACAGGGGAGGAATGAGCAGTTCTTC.